Following are 12 T cell receptor beta chains from one sample sequenced in a study of identical twins. MiXCR was run by TCRdb on the 5' RACE reads, yielding one entry per CDR3 protein. The repertoire holds over 200,000 distinct CDR3 sequences, with over 5.5% as singletons. This same sample was also part of a study on T cells expressing NK-cell markers.

The sample taken for sequencing was CD8+ T cells sorted from blood. These receptors originate from a woman between 18 and 30 years old in good health.

This clonotype turned up a few times. The chain recombines TRBV5-1 with TRBJ1-1; D is possibly TRBD1 (6 bases). The CDR3 spans 15 residues. CDR1 is SGHRS and CDR2 is YFSETQ in the germline V gene. V was pared by 7 bases and J by 1 base, with 17 bases between. The chain's CDR3 is CASSLRGDQNTEAFF. CDR3 in DNA: TGCGCCAGCTCGTTAAGGGGGGACCAGAACACTGAAGCTTTCTTT.

This clonotype came up many times. CDR3 amino acids: CASSSTGIVNNNEQFF. In nucleotides, the CDR3 is TGCGCCAGCAGCTCAACAGGGATTGTAAATAACAATGAGCAGTTCTTC. The chain recombines TRBV5-1 with TRBJ2-1; possibly TRBD1 for D (6 bases). The CDR3 sequence is 16 residues long. Germline-derived CDR1 and CDR2 are SGHRS and YFSETQ. V was cut by 3 bases and J by 5 bases, with 18 bases left in between.

This clonotype was counted between two and nine times. The chain's CDR3 is CASSSASGGWYEQYF. The DNA of the CDR3 is TGTGCCAGCAGCTCAGCATCGGGTGGTTGGTACGAGCAGTACTTC. The chain is built from TRBV7-9 and TRBJ2-7; no reliable D call. The length of the CDR3 is 15 residues. Germline values: CDR1 SEHNR, CDR2 FQNEAQ (reference sequence). Trimming left V 4 bases short and J 4 bases short, with 17 bases between.

Comment on this clonotype: At one end, the junction sequence differs from germline, possibly due to a read error. The J gene is TRBJ2-7, the V gene TRBV7-1; TRBD1 is a possible D gene (6 bases). TRBV7-1 is placed among ORFs of uncertain function. The CDR3 extends over 13 amino acids. CDR3 DNA sequence: TGTGCCATCAGCTCCGGGACATCCTACGAGCAGTACTTC. Translated, it gives CAISSGTSYEQYF.

In its sample, this clonotype was seen a few times. The chain links TRBV7-6 to TRBJ2-1; D possibly uses TRBD1 or TRBD2 (5 bases each). The CDR3 is 16 residues long. V gave up 5 bases and J gave up 6 bases, with 20 bases separating them. CDR1 and CDR2 from the germline V gene are SGHVS and FNYEAQ. The CDR3 sequence: CASSTSRDATGNEQFF. DNA for the CDR3: TGTGCCAGCAGCACAAGTCGGGACGCTACCGGCAATGAGCAGTTCTTC.

This clonotype showed up just a few times. V is TRBV11-2 and J is TRBJ2-3; 7 nucleotides match TRBD2. V shed 7 bases and J 11 bases; nucleotides not matched to a gene: 6. The CDR3 runs 11 residues. Germline V gene lookup returns CDR1 SGHAT and CDR2 FQNNGV. Here the CDR3 reads CASTTGTMQYF. The CDR3 DNA follows: TGTGCCAGCACCACCGGGACTATGCAGTATTTT.

Only a few counts were recorded for this clonotype. The chain combines TRBV10-1 with TRBJ2-5; TRBD2 aligns across 8 bases. Germline V CDR1 and CDR2: WNHNN, SYGVQD (reference sequence). With 2 bases clipped from V and 5 bases from J, the junction kept 7 bases outside the gene matches. CDR3 length: 15 amino acids. Written as DNA, the CDR3 is TGCGCCAGCAGTGAGGAGAGCGGGGGACGGGAGACCCAGTACTTC. Protein sequence: CASSEESGGRETQYF.

This clonotype appeared many times. The J gene is TRBJ1-1, the V gene TRBV29-1, with TRBD1 matching over 8 bases. V gave up 7 bases and J gave up 2 bases; unmatched junction bases: 6. CDR1 and CDR2 (germline): SQVTM, ANQGSEA. The CDR3 runs to 13 residues. This CDR3 reads CSGEQGDNTEAFF. The CDR3, as DNA: TGCAGCGGGGAACAGGGGGATAACACTGAAGCTTTCTTT.

Only a few counts were recorded for this clonotype. CDR3 amino acids: CASSFGWGTNYGYTF. CDR3 coding DNA: TGTGCCAGCAGCTTTGGGTGGGGGACTAACTATGGCTACACCTTC. The chain has TRBV5-6 and TRBJ1-2; a possible D gene is TRBD1 (5 bases). V dropped 2 bases and J dropped 0 bases, with 11 bases sitting between them. Germline V gives CDR1 SGHDT, CDR2 YYEEEE. The CDR3 is 15 amino acids.

Note on this clonotype: A junction end diverges from the germline sequence, so it may reflect a read error. This chain links TRBV20-1 with TRBJ2-1; 11 nucleotides match TRBD2. The CDR3 runs to 18 residues. The germline V gene has CDR1 DFQATT and CDR2 SNEGSKA (reference sequence). The CDR3: CCAEALSGGDRSYNEQFF. In DNA, the CDR3 is TGCTGTGCCGAGGCCCTTAGCGGGGGGGATAGGTCCTACAATGAGCAGTTCTTC.

Many counts were recorded for this clonotype. V and J are TRBV20-1 and TRBJ2-4; D unclear. CDR3 length: 15 residues. Germline V CDR1 and CDR2: DFQATT, SNEGSKA (reference sequence). The V end lost 6 bases, the J end lost 0 bases, and 15 bases lay between the germline ends. The CDR3 nucleotides are TGCAGTGCCCGAGGTGGGGTAATAGCCAAAAACATTCAGTACTTC. Protein sequence: CSARGGVIAKNIQYF.

This clonotype was detected many times. The CDR3 here is CSVGQGTNQPQHF. The CDR3 DNA sequence: TGCAGCGTTGGACAGGGAACCAATCAGCCCCAGCATTTT. This chain uses TRBV29-1 with TRBJ1-5; TRBD1 agrees at 7 bases. The CDR3 extends over 13 amino acids. The germline V gene encodes CDR1 SQVTM and CDR2 ANQGSEA. J lost 3 bases, V lost 4 bases, and 3 bases had no gene match.